Presented here are 18 T cell receptor beta chains from one specimen sequenced in a study of blood T cell repertoires in COVID-19. Method: immunoSEQ multiplex PCR; TCRdb's copy keeps in-frame clones and lacks some. The sample has 250,000 to 300,000 clones, about 88% seen once. The sample taken for sequencing was peripheral blood. The receptors here all came from a man aged 25 to 40 with active or convalescent COVID-19.

This clone has a handful of counts. This sequence joins TRBV4-2 and TRBJ2-2; a weak D match, TRBD2 (5 bases). Looked up from germline, CDR1 is LGHNA and CDR2 is YNFKEQ. The length of the CDR3 is 15 residues. V dropped 2 bases and J dropped 8 bases, with 15 bases sitting between them. The CDR3 nucleotides read TGTGCCAGCAGCCAACTTCGGGGTTTAGGGGGGGAGCTGTTTTTT. Its translation is CASSQLRGLGGELFF.

The chain recombines TRBV5-4 with TRBJ1-1; no reliable D call. Trimming removed 1 base at V and 2 bases at J, with 6 bases between. The CDR3 loop spans 13 amino acids. Germline V CDR1 and CDR2: SGHNT, YYREEE (reference sequence). The CDR3 spells CASSLNRNTEAFF. The CDR3 DNA follows: TGTGCCAGCAGCTTGAACAGAAACACTGAAGCTTTCTTT.

This clone was seen a handful of times. The V gene is TRBV11-2, the J gene TRBJ2-2; TRBD1 matches 11 bases. The V and J ends lost 1 base and 4 bases, in that order; junction bases with no gene match: 5. CDR1 and CDR2 (germline): SGHAT, FQNNGV. This CDR3 is 17 amino acids long. Here the CDR3 DNA reads TGTGCCAGCAGCTTAGTAGGGACAGGGGGTTTCACCGGGGAGCTGTTTTTT. This gives the protein CASSLVGTGGFTGELFF.

This sequence joins TRBV27 and TRBJ1-1; no definite D call. This CDR3 contains 12 residues. V was pared by 5 bases and J by 5 bases, with 9 bases between. CDR1 and CDR2 (germline): MNHEY, SMNVEV (reference sequence). The CDR3 here is CASSPSGTEAFF. In nucleotides, the CDR3 is TGTGCCAGCAGTCCATCGGGGACTGAAGCTTTCTTT.

The chain recombines TRBV9 with TRBJ1-2; D possibly corresponds to TRBD1 (6 bases). The CDR3 consists of 13 residues. CDR1 SGDLS and CDR2 YYNGEE come from the germline V gene. V lost 3 bases and J lost 6, with 12 bases in between. CDR3 protein: CASSDQDRHGYTF. CDR3 bases: TGTGCCAGCAGCGACCAAGACAGGCATGGCTACACCTTC. Supplemented by reference TRBV9 and TRBJ1-2, the full variable domain reads DSGVTQTPKHLITATGQRVTLRCSPRSGDLSVYWYQQSLDQGLQFLIQYYNGEERAKGNILERFSAQQFPDLHSELNLSSLELGDSALYFCASSDQDRHGYTFGSGTRLTVV.

The CDR3 DNA reads TGTGCCAGCAGCCCAGACGGACTCGGGGGCTACACCTTC. Translation gives CASSPDGLGGYTF. J is TRBJ1-2 and V is TRBV7-9; D gene ambiguous. V lost 5 bases and J lost 8, with 15 bases in between. The CDR3 consists of 13 residues. Germline CDR1 SEHNR, CDR2 FQNEAQ (reference sequence).

The chain uses TRBV7-2 and TRBJ2-3; TRBD2 might be the D (7 bases). This CDR3 is built from 14 residues. Per the germline V gene, CDR1 is SGHTA and CDR2 is FQGNSA. Trimming shortened V by 1 base and J by 5 bases, and 10 bases separated the two germline ends. Here the CDR3 DNA reads TGTGCCAGCAGCTTAGGGGGGGGCCGAGATACGCAGTATTTT. Protein sequence: CASSLGGGRDTQYF.

In this sample, this clone turned up once. The chain combines TRBV5-4 with TRBJ2-3; 12 positions agree with TRBD2. Trimming at V came to 0 bases and at J to 6 bases, leaving 2 bases not matched to a gene. Germline CDR1 reads SGHNT; CDR2 reads YYREEE (reference sequence). This CDR3 is built from 15 residues. The CDR3 spells CASSLASGGADTQYF. The CDR3 nucleotides read TGTGCCAGCAGCTTGGCTAGCGGGGGGGCTGATACGCAGTATTTT.

This chain uses TRBV30 with TRBJ1-5, with D tentatively TRBD1 (6 bases). This CDR3 is built from 14 residues. Per germline, CDR1 GTSNPN and CDR2 SVGIG (reference sequence). The V and J ends lost 3 bases and 5 bases respectively, with 14 bases between them. This CDR3 reads CAWRGVAGDQPQHF. The CDR3 coding sequence is TGTGCCTGGAGGGGAGTTGCAGGGGATCAGCCCCAGCATTTT.

This chain connects TRBV7-4 to TRBJ2-5, with 8 nucleotides matching TRBD2. Germline V gene lookup returns CDR1 SGHVT and CDR2 SQSDAQ. With 5 bases clipped from V and 9 bases from J, the junction kept 17 bases outside the gene matches. This CDR3 region has 16 residues. The CDR3 region is CASSHDSSGGGQAQYF. CDR3 sequence (DNA): TGTGCCAGCAGCCACGATTCGTCGGGGGGGGGCCAGGCCCAGTACTTC.

The V and J genes are TRBV19 and TRBJ1-5; the D gene is possibly TRBD1 (6 bases). Germline V gene lookup returns CDR1 LNHDA and CDR2 SQIVND (reference sequence). V lost 4 bases, J lost 3 bases, and 10 bases lay in between. This CDR3 has 14 residues. CDR3: CASSTTGPNQPQHF. The CDR3, as DNA: TGTGCCAGTAGTACGACAGGACCCAATCAGCCCCAGCATTTT.

This clone was recorded once. CDR3 nucleotides: TGTGCCAGCAGCATTACTGCGGGGGTATGGGATACGCAGTATTTT. This encodes CASSITAGVWDTQYF. The chain couples TRBV7-2 to TRBJ2-3; TRBD2 agrees at 7 bases. V trimming: 5 bases; J trimming: 6 bases; junction bases outside the gene matches: 11. The germline V gene has CDR1 SGHTA and CDR2 FQGNSA. This CDR3 comprises 15 residues.

The chain uses TRBV19 and TRBJ2-7; D is perhaps TRBD2 (6 bases). The CDR3 totals 13 residues. Trimming removed 0 bases at V and 7 bases at J, with 10 bases between. The germline CDR1 and CDR2 sequences are LNHDA and SQIVND (reference sequence). The CDR3 bases are TGTGCCAGTAGTATAGATCTGGCGGGGGAGCAGTACTTC. Amino acids: CASSIDLAGEQYF.

The CDR3 DNA sequence: TGTGCCAGTAGTACGACTACGAACACTGAAGCTTTCTTT. It encodes CASSTTTNTEAFF. V gene TRBV19 combines with J gene TRBJ1-1; no definite D call. CDR1 and CDR2 (germline): LNHDA, SQIVND (reference sequence). The V end lost 4 bases, the J end lost 1 base, and 7 bases lay between the germline ends. The CDR3 is 13 residues long.

This sequence joins TRBV10-3 and TRBJ2-2, with TRBD2 identical over 10 bases. CDR3 length equals 15 residues. Looked up from germline, CDR1 is ENHRY and CDR2 is SYGVKD. V lost 8 bases, J lost 8 bases, and 11 bases stayed unmatched. In DNA, the CDR3 is TGTGCCATCGCGCGAGCGGGGGGGCCTTCTGGGGAGCTGTTTTTT. Translation: CAIARAGGPSGELFF.

This clone occurred once. The V gene is TRBV2, the J gene TRBJ2-4, with D tentatively TRBD1 (6 bases). The ends were cut back, 3 bases at V and 8 bases at J, with 14 bases in the middle. This CDR3 contains 14 residues. Germline V CDR1 and CDR2: SNHLY, FYNNEI. The CDR3 here is CASSDWGPQDIQYF. The CDR3 nucleotides read TGTGCCAGCAGTGATTGGGGGCCCCAAGACATTCAGTACTTC.

This clone was observed a few times. The V gene is TRBV7-2, the J gene TRBJ1-4; perhaps TRBD1 as D (6 bases). The CDR3 loop spans 18 amino acids. CDR1 and CDR2 from the germline V gene are SGHTA and FQGNSA. V was trimmed by 6 bases and J by 1 base, leaving 21 bases between them. CDR3 loop: CASSTTGNLGVTNEKLFF. CDR3 in DNA: TGTGCCAGCAGTACTACAGGGAATTTAGGAGTAACTAATGAAAAACTGTTTTTT.

The chain combines TRBV6-6 with TRBJ1-5; TRBD1 agrees at 9 bases. V was pared by 6 bases and J by 1 base, with 4 bases of the junction left unmatched. Germline V gene lookup returns CDR1 MNHNY and CDR2 SVGAGI (reference sequence). The CDR3 extends over 15 amino acids. The CDR3 here is CASRGGQGSNQPQHF. In nucleotides, the CDR3 is TGTGCCAGCAGGGGCGGACAGGGGAGCAATCAGCCCCAGCATTTT.